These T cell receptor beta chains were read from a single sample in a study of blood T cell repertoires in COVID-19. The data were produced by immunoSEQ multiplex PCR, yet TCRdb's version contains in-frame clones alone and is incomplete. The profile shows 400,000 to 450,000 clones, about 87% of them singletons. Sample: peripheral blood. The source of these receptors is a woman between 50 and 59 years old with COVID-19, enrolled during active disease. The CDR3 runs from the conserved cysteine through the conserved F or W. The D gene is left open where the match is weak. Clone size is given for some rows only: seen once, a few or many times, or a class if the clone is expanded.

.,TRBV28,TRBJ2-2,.,CASSFHRDTGELFF,TGTGCCAGCAGTTTCCACCGGGACACCGGGGAGCTGTTTTTT
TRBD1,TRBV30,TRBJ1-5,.,CAWSVGRTGGVEPQHF,TGTGCCTGGAGTGTGGGGAGGACAGGGGGTGTCGAGCCCCAGCATTTT
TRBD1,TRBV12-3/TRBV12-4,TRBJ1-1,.,CASSPDRDGTAFF,TGTGCCAGCAGTCCGGACAGGGACGGGACAGCTTTCTTT
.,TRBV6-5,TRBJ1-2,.,CASSTFRQIHYGYTF,TGTGCCAGCAGTACCTTCCGACAGATACACTATGGCTACACCTTC
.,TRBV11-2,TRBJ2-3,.,CASSHGSRGTSRTDTQYF,TGTGCCAGCAGCCACGGCAGTCGGGGGACCTCCCGCACAGATACGCAGTATTTT
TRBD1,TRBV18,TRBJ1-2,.,CASSRDRDGYTF,TGTGCCAGCTCGCGGGACAGGGATGGCTACACCTTC
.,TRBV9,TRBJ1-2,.,CASSAFPQGYGYTF,TGTGCCAGCAGCGCCTTTCCACAGGGCTATGGCTACACCTTC
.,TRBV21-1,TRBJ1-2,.,CASSKNGEVRDRDGYTF,TGTGCCAGCAGCAAAAACGGAGAGGTACGGGACAGGGATGGCTACACCTTC
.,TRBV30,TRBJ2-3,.,CAWSRKGFLGTDTQYF,TGTGCCTGGAGCCGAAAGGGGTTTTTAGGCACAGATACGCAGTATTTT
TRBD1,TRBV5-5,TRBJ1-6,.,CASSLYRGNNSPLHF,TGTGCCAGCAGCCTGTACAGGGGCAATAATTCACCCCTCCACTTT
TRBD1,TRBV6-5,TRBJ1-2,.,CASSTRTGHNYGYTF,TGTGCCAGCAGTACCAGGACAGGGCACAACTATGGCTACACCTTC
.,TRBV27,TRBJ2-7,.,CASSRGGGAIYEQYF,TGTGCCAGCAGTAGGGGAGGGGGGGCGATCTACGAGCAGTACTTC
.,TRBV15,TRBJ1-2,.,CATRGGYGYTF,TGTGCCACTCGGGGTGGCTATGGCTACACCTTC
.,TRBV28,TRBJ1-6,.,CASSLQDPLSPLHF,TGTGCCAGCAGTTTACAGGATCCTCTTTCACCCCTCCACTTT
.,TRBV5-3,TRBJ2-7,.,CARSADWSYEQYF,TGTGCCAGAAGCGCGGACTGGTCCTACGAGCAGTACTTC
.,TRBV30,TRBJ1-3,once,CAWSVSRGNTIYF,TGTGCCTGGAGTGTTTCCAGGGGAAACACCATATATTTT
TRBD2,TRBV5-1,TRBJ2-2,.,CASSFTSGDTGELFF,TGCGCCAGCAGCTTCACTAGCGGAGACACCGGGGAGCTGTTTTTT
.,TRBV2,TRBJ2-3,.,CASRDILDTQYF,TGTGCCAGCAGGGACATTCTGGATACGCAGTATTTT
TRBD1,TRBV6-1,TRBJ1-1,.,CASSETGGVTEAFF,TGTGCCAGCAGTGAAACAGGGGGCGTGACTGAAGCTTTCTTT
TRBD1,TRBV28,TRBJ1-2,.,CASSSGDRVRYGYTF,TGTGCCAGCAGTTCCGGAGACAGGGTGAGGTATGGCTACACCTTC